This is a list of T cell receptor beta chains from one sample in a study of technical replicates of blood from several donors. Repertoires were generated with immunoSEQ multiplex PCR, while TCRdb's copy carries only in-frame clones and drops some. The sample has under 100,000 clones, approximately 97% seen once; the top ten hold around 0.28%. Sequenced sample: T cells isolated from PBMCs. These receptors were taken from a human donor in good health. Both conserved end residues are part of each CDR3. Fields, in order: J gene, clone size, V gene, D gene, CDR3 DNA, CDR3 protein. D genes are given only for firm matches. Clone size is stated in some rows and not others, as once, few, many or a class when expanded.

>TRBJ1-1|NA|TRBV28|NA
TGTGCCAGCAGTTTTCGGACAAGGGGGTTTTGGTCTTTCTTT
CASSFRTRGFWSFF
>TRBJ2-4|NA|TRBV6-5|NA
TGTGCCAGCAGGCCACTCAGGGATGAGAACATTCAGTACTTC
CASRPLRDENIQYF
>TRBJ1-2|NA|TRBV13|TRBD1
TGTGCCAGCAGCCGGACAGGGATCGATGGCTACACCTTC
CASSRTGIDGYTF
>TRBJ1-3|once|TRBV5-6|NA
TGTGCCAGCAGCCAGGACAGAAGCTCTGGAAACACCATATATTTT
CASSQDRSSGNTIYF
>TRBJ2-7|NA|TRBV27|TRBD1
TGTGCCAGCAGTTTAGGCCTAGGGGGCCCCTACGAGCAGTACTTC
CASSLGLGGPYEQYF
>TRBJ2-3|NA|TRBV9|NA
TGTGCCAGCGCTACCACCTCCGGCACAGATACGCAGTATTTT
CASATTSGTDTQYF
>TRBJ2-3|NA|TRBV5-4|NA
TGTGCCAGCAGCCCCAGGAGGATCACAGATACGCAGTATTTT
CASSPRRITDTQYF
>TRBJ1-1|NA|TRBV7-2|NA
TGTGCCAGCAGCTTAGACCAGGGCACTGAAGCTTTCTTT
CASSLDQGTEAFF
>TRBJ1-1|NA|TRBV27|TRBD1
TGTGCCAGCAGCTTAATGGGACAGGGCAGTACTGAAGCTTTCTTT
CASSLMGQGSTEAFF
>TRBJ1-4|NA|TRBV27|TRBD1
TGTGCCAGCAGTTATCAGGGGGCTAATGAAAAACTGTTTTTT
CASSYQGANEKLFF
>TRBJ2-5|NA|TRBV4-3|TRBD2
TGCGCCAGCAGCCAAGATTGGGGGACTATGCACAGGTGGGAGACCCAGTACTTC
CASSQDWGTMHRWETQYF
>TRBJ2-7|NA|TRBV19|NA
TGTGCCAGTAGCGCCGGGGGTGTATACGAGCAGTACTTC
CASSAGGVYEQYF
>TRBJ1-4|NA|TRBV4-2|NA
TGTGCCAGCAGCCAGGTGAATGTCCGGGAAAAACTGTTTTTT
CASSQVNVREKLFF
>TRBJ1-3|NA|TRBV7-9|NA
TGTGCCAGCAGCTTTGCCGGGACTTCTGGAAACACCATATATTTT
CASSFAGTSGNTIYF
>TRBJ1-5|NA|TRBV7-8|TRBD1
TGTGCCAGCAGCTTAGAGACAGGGCCATCAAAGGGCCCCCAGCATTTT
CASSLETGPSKGPQHF
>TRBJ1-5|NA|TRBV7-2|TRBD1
TGTGCCAGCAGGTGGACAGGGGATCAGCCCCAGCATTTT
CASRWTGDQPQHF
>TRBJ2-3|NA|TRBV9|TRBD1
TGTGCCAGCAGCGTAGAAGACAGGGCTTCAGATACGCAGTATTTT
CASSVEDRASDTQYF